The clone carrying this TCR beta chain was counted only a few times. The target antigen is unknown. The sample comes from a study of T cell responses to AZD1222 COVID-19 vaccine. Study-wide results and caveats: Donors were largely white British and mainly female; clonal diversity was possibly underestimated.

Here immunoSEQ multiplex PCR was the method, and the copy in TCRdb shows in-frame clones only, minus some. In the table there are about 120,000 clones, about 93% of which are singletons. V lost 3 bases to trimming and J lost 3 bases, with 17 bases between them. The CDR3 runs to 16 residues. Looked up from germline, CDR1 is SGHVS and CDR2 is FNYEAQ. Here the sequenced sample was peripheral blood, taken 28 days after the second AZD1222 dose. The J gene is TRBJ2-5, the V gene TRBV7-6; no reliable D call. This receptor was taken from an adult who received the AZD1222 COVID-19 vaccine. CDR3 loop: CASSLLNELGKETQYF. For the CDR3, the DNA is TGTGCCAGCAGCTTGTTGAACGAGCTTGGAAAAGAGACCCAGTACTTC.